Reported below is one T cell receptor beta chain. Its antigen is not identified. The CDR3 end falls 3 residues outside the read, so it is completed with the germline J gene. The data were obtained in a study of T cells in women clearing cervical HPV infection. Overall study: Controls gave blood once infection was undetectable; cases at lesion identification.

Study observations and caveats: Effector/memory and HPV-specific T cells were not isolated, and association timing is unknown. TRBV6-7 relative abundance averaged 0.11% in cases and about 0.17% in controls.

immunoSEQ multiplex PCR used an average of about 1,200 ng genomic DNA. Measured with immunoSEQ multiplex PCR; TCRdb has only the in-frame clones, and not every one. This sample's table reports over 30,000 clones. Per the germline V gene, CDR1 is SNHLY and CDR2 is FYNNEI. Trimming left V 5 bases short and J 4 bases short, with 17 bases between. CDR3 length equals 15 residues. Input material: blood buffy coat. This chain uses TRBV2 with TRBJ1-2; no definite D call. The receptor was isolated from a woman between 18 and 75 years old with a cervical HPV16 infection that either progressed to CIN3+ or cleared (not recorded which). CDR3 sequence: CASSQRPRGSYGYTF. The part of the CDR3 DNA that was read is TGTGCCAGCAGTCAGCGGCCCAGAGGAAGCTATGGC.